This T cell receptor (beta chain) comes out of a study of blood T cell repertoires in COVID-19. Study in general: COVID-19 samples from acute and convalescent phases originated in the United States, Italy and Spain. Sample material is recorded as cDNA or gDNA derived from T cells, B-cell-depleted T cells, or PBMCs.

Losses at the gene ends were 4 bases for V and 2 bases for J; bases not matched to a gene: 6. Germline V CDR1 and CDR2: LGHDT, YNNKEL (reference sequence). The CDR3 sequence is 17 residues long. Worth noting for this clone: The same CDR3 is also encoded by other DNA sequences in this sample.

As processed by the authors: Scientists estimated how many nucleated cells there were by amplifying reference gene primers. TCRdb's table, derived via immunoSEQ multiplex PCR, lists solely in-frame clones and lacks some. V and J calls and clone size are copied from that table; D and trimming were computed from the DNA. The repertoire holds 200,000 to 300,000 clones, with about 90% as singletons. The TCR sequence derives from a man aged 55 to 69 who had recovered from COVID-19. The material sequenced was peripheral blood. The chain carries TRBV3-1 (or the pseudogene TRBV3-2) and TRBJ1-5, with 12 nucleotides matching TRBD1. CDR3 region: CASSPGTGGVGNQPQHF. DNA of the CDR3: TGTGCCAGCAGCCCGGGGACAGGGGGCGTGGGCAATCAGCCCCAGCATTTT.